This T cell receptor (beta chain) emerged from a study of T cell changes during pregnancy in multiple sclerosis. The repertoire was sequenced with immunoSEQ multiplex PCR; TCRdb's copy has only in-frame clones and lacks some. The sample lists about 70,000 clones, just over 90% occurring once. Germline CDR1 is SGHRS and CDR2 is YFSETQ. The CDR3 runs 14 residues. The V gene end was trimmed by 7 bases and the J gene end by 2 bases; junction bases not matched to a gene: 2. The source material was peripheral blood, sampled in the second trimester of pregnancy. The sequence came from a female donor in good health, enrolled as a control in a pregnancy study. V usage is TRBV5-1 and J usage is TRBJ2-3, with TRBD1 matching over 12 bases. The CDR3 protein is CASGTGGNTDTQYF. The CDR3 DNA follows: TGCGCCAGCGGGACAGGGGGCAACACAGATACGCAGTATTTT.